The clone carrying this T cell receptor (beta chain) was seen only once. The sample comes from a study of blood T cell repertoires in COVID-19. The method was immunoSEQ multiplex PCR; TCRdb's version includes in-frame clones alone and lacks a portion of them. Among approximately 68,000 clones listed, about 89% were seen once. Germline CDR1 and CDR2: SNHLY and FYNNEI. The junction had 5 bases not matched to a gene; V was cut back by 6 bases and J by 3 bases. This CDR3 has 13 amino acids. The chain is built from TRBV2 and TRBJ2-7; 7 bases match TRBD1. The sequence was collected from a woman in her sixties or seventies with acute or convalescent COVID-19. Source material: peripheral blood. Here the CDR3 reads CASSEGANYEQYF. For the CDR3, the DNA is TGTGCCAGCAGCGAGGGGGCCAACTACGAGCAGTACTTC.